This T cell receptor (beta chain) was profiled in a study of T cells in localized non-small cell lung cancer. The CDR3 runs 12 residues. Trimming shortened V by 5 bases and J by 6 bases, and 10 bases separated the two germline ends. The germline V gene has CDR1 SEHNR and CDR2 FQNEAQ (reference sequence). Points from the study as a whole: Increased T cell density in blood showed an association with longer overall survival. Multi-region tumor sequencing was not done, so intratumor heterogeneity could not be excluded. Compared with tumor, uninvolved adjacent lung displayed greater T cell clonality, ranking highest overall. A median of around 60 of the top 100 tumor clones appeared in adjacent lung, which was paired and uninvolved.

The repertoire was sequenced with immunoSEQ multiplex PCR; TCRdb's copy has only in-frame clones and lacks some. This table holds about 39,000 clones, about 76% found once. Concerning this clone: Its matching antigen is unknown.

The specimen comprised PBMCs, sampled before any cancer treatment. This chain links TRBV7-9 with TRBJ1-1; D is unresolved. The receptor comes from a woman aged 40-69 years with stage II squamous cell lung carcinoma. CDR3: CASSDLNAEAFF. The CDR3 nucleotides are TGTGCCAGCAGCGATCTTAACGCTGAAGCTTTCTTT. The full variable domain, in which reference TRBV7-9 and TRBJ1-1 provide the parts outside the CDR3, is DTGVSQNPRHKITKRGQNVTFRCDPISEHNRLYWYRQTLGQGPEFLTYFQNEAQLEKSRLLSDRFSAERPKGSFSTLEIQRTEQGDSAMYLCASSDLNAEAFFGQGTRLTVV.